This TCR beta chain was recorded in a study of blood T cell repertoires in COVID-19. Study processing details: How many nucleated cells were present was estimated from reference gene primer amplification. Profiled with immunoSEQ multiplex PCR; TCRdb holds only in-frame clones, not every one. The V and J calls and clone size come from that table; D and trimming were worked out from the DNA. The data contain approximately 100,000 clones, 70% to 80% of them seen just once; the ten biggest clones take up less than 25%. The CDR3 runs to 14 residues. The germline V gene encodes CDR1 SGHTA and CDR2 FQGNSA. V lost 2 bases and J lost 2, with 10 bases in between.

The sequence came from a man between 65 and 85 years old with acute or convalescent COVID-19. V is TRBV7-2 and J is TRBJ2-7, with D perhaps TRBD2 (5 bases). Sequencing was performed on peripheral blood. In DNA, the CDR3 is TGTGCCAGCAGCTTACGGGGAAGGCCCTACGAGCAGTACTTC. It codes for CASSLRGRPYEQYF.